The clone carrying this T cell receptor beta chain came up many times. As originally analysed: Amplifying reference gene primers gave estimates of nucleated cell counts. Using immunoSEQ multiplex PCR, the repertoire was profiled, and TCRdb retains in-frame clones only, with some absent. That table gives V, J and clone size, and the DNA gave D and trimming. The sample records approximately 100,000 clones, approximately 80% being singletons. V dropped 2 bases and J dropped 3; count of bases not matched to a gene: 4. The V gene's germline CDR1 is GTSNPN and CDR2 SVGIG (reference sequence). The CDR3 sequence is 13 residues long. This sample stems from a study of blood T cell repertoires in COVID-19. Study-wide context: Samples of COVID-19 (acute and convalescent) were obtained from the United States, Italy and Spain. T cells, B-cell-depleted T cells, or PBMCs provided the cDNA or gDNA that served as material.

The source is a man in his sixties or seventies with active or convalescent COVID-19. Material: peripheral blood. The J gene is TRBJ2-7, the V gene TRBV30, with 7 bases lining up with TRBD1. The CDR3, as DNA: TGTGCCTGGAGTTTAGGGACAGACTACGAGCAGTACTTC. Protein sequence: CAWSLGTDYEQYF.